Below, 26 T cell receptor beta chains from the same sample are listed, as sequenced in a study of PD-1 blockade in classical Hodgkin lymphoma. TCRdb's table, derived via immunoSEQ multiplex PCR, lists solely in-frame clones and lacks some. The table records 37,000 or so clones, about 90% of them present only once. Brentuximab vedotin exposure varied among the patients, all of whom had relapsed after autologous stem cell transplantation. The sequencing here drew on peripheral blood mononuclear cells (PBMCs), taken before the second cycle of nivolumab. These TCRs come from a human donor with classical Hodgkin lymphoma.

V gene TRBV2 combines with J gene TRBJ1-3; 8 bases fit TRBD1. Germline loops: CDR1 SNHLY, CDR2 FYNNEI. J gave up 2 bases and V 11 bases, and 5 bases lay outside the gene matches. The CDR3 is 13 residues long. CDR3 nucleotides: TGTGCCGGACAGGGAGATCCTGGAAACACCATATATTTT. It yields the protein CAGQGDPGNTIYF. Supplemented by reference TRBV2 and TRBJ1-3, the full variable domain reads EPEVTQTPSHQVTQMGQEVILRCVPISNHLYFYWYRQILGQKVEFLVSFYNNEISEKSEIFDDQFSVERPDGSNFTLKIRSTKLEDSAMYFCAGQGDPGNTIYFGEGSWLTVV.

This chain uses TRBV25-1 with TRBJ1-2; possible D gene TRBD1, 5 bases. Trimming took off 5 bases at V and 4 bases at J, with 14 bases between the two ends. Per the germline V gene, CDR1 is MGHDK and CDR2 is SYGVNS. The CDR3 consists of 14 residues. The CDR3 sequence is CASSHGQGSYGYTF. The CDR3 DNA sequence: TGTGCCAGCAGTCACGGGCAGGGAAGCTATGGCTACACCTTC.

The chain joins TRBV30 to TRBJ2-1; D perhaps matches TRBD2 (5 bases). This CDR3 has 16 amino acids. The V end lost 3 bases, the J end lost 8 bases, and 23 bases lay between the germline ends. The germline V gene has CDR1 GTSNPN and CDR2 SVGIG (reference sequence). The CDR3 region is CAWRDTVRVGLDEQFF. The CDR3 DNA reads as TGTGCCTGGAGGGATACCGTGCGGGTGGGCTTGGATGAGCAGTTCTTC. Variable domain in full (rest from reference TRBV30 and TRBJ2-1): SQTIHQWPATLVQPVGSPLSLECTVEGTSNPNLYWYRQAAGRGLQLLFYSVGIGQISSEVPQNLSASRPQDRQFILSSKKLLLSDSGFYLCAWRDTVRVGLDEQFFGPGTRLTVL.

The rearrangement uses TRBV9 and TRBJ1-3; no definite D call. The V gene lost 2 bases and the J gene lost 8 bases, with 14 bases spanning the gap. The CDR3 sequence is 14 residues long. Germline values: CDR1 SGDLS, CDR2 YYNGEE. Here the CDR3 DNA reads TGTGCCAGCAGCGTTACCGAATTGGAGGACACCATATATTTT. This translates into CASSVTELEDTIYF.

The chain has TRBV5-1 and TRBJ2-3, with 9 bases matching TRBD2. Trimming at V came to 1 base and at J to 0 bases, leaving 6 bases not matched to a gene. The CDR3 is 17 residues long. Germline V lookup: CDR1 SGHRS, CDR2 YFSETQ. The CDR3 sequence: CASSLLWREGSTDTQYF. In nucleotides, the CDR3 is TGCGCCAGCAGCTTGCTATGGCGGGAGGGTAGCACAGATACGCAGTATTTT.

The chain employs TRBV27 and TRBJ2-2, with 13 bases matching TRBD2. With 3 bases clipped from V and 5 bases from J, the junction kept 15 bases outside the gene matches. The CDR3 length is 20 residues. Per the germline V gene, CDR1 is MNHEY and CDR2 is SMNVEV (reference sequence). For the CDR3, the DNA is TGTGCCAGCAGTTTCGATTACAGGACTAGCGGGAGCAGGAGAACCGGGGAGCTGTTTTTT. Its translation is CASSFDYRTSGSRRTGELFF.

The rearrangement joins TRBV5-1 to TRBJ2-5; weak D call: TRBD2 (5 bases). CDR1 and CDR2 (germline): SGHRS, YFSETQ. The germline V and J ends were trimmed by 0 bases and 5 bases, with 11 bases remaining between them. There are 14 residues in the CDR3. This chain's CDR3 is CASSLVDRGETQYF. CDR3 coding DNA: TGCGCCAGCAGCTTGGTGGACCGAGGGGAGACCCAGTACTTC.

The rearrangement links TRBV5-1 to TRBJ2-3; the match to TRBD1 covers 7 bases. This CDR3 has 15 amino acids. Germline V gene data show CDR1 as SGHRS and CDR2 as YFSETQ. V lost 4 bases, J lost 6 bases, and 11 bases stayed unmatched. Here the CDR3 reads CASSTGQITADTQYF. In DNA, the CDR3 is TGCGCCAGCAGCACGGGACAGATTACAGCGGATACGCAGTATTTT.

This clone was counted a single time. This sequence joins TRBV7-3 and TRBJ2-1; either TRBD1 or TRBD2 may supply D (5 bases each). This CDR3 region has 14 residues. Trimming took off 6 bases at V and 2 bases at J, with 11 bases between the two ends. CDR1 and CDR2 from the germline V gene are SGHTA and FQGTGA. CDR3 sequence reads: CASSPGRAYNEQFF. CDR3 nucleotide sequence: TGTGCCAGCAGTCCGGGGCGGGCCTACAATGAGCAGTTCTTC.

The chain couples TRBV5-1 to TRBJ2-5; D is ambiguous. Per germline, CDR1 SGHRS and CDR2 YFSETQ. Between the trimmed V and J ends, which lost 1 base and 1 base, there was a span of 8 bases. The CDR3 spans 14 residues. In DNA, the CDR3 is TGCGCCAGCAGCTTGCTAGAAACCCAAGAGACCCAGTACTTC. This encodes CASSLLETQETQYF.

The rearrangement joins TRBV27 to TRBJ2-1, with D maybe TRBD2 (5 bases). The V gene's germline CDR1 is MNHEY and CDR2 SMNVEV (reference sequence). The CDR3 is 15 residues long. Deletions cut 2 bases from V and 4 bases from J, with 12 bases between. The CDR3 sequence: CASSLGSPVYNEQFF. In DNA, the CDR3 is TGTGCCAGCAGTTTAGGGAGTCCCGTATACAATGAGCAGTTCTTC.

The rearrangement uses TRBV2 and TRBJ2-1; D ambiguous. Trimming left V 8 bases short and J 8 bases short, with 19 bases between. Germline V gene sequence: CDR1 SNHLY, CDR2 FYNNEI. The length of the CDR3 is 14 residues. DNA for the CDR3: TGTGCCAGCCTTGGGCTTAGTTGGGCTCATGAGCAGTTCTTC. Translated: CASLGLSWAHEQFF.

CDR3 region: CASSKSGRVSNEQFF. CDR3 nucleotide sequence: TGCGCCAGCAGTAAAAGCGGGAGGGTATCCAATGAGCAGTTCTTC. The V call is TRBV10-1, the J call TRBJ2-1; 10 bases agree with TRBD2. J was trimmed by 6 bases and V by 5 bases; bases with no gene match: 7. CDR1 is WNHNN, CDR2 SYGVQD, per germline (reference sequence). This CDR3 has 15 residues.

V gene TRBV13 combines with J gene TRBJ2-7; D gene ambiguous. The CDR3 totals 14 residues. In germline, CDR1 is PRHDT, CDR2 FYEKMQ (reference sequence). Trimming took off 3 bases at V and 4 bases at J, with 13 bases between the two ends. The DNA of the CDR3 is TGTGCCAGCAGCTTGACCGCCGGATATTACGAGCAGTACTTC. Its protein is CASSLTAGYYEQYF.

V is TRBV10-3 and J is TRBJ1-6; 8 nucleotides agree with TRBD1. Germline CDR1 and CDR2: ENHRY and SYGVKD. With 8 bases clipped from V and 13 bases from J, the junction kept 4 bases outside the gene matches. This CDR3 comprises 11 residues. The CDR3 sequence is CAIGTGGPLHF. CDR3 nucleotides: TGTGCCATCGGTACAGGGGGGCCCCTCCACTTT.

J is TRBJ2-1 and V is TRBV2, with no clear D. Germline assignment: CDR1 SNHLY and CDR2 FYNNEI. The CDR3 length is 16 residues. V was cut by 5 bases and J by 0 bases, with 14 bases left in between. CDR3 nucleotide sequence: TGTGCCAGCAGTACTACTACTCGTTTCTCCTACAATGAGCAGTTCTTC. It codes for CASSTTTRFSYNEQFF. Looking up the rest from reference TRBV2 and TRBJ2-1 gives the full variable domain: EPEVTQTPSHQVTQMGQEVILRCVPISNHLYFYWYRQILGQKVEFLVSFYNNEISEKSEIFDDQFSVERPDGSNFTLKIRSTKLEDSAMYFCASSTTTRFSYNEQFFGPGTRLTVL.

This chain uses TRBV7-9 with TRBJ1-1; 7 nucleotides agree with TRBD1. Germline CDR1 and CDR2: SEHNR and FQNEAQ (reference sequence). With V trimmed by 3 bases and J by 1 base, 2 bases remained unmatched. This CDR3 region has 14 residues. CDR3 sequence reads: CASSLRDRNTEAFF. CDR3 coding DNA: TGTGCCAGCAGCTTGAGGGACAGGAACACTGAAGCTTTCTTT.

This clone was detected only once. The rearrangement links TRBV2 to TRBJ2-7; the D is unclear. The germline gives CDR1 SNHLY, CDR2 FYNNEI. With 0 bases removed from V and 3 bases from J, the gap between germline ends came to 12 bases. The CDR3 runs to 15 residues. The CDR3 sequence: CASSEATPLYYEQYF. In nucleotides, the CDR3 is TGTGCCAGCAGTGAAGCGACCCCCTTGTACTACGAGCAGTACTTC.

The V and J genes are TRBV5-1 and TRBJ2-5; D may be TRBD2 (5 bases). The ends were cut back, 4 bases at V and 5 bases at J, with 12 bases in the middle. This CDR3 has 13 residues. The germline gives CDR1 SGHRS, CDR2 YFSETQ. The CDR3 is CASSESPGETQYF. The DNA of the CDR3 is TGCGCCAGCAGCGAGAGCCCGGGGGAGACCCAGTACTTC.

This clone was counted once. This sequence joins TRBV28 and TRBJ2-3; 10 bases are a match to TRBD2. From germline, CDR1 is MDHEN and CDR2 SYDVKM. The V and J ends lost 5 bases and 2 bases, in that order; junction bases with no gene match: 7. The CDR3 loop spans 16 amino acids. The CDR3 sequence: CASSTLAGGFTDTQYF. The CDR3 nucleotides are TGTGCCAGCAGTACATTAGCGGGAGGTTTCACAGATACGCAGTATTTT.

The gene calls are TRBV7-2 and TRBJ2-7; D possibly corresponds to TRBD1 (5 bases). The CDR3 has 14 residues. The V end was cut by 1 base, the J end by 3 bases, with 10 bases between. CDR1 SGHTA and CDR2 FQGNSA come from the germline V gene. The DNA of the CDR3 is TGTGCCAGCAGCTTAGGACAGTTGGTCTACGAGCAGTACTTC. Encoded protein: CASSLGQLVYEQYF.

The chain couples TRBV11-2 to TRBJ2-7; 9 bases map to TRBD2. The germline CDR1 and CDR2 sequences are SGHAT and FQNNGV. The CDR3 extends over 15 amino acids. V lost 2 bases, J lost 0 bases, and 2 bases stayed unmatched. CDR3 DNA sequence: TGTGCCAGCAGCTTAACTAGCGGGCCCTCCTACGAGCAGTACTTC. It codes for CASSLTSGPSYEQYF.

The CDR3 DNA reads as TGTGCCAGCAGCTTAAGGTCCCTAGCGCGCTCCTACGAGCAGTACTTC. This gives the protein CASSLRSLARSYEQYF. The chain joins TRBV7-2 to TRBJ2-7; TRBD2 might be the D (6 bases). Germline lookup yields CDR1 SGHTA and CDR2 FQGNSA. With 2 bases removed from V and 0 bases from J, the gap between germline ends came to 14 bases. The CDR3 is made up of 16 amino acids.

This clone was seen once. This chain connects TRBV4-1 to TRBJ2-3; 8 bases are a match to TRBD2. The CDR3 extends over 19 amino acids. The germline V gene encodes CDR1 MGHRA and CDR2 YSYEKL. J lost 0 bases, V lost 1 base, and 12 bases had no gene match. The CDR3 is CASSQAGFPLADSTDTQYF. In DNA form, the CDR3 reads TGCGCCAGCAGCCAAGCCGGCTTTCCACTAGCGGATAGCACAGATACGCAGTATTTT.

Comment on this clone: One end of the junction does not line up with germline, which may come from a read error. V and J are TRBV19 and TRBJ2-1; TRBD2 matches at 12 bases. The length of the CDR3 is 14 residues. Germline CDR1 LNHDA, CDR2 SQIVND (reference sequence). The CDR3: CASSVDLAGGPLLF. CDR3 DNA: TGTGCCAGTAGTGTAGATCTAGCGGGAGGGCCGTTGCTCTTC.

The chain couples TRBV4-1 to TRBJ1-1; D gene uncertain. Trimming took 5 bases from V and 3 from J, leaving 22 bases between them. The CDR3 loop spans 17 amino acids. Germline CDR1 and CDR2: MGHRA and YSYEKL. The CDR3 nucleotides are TGCGCCAGCAGCGAACAACAGCTACTCTTGGCGTACACTGAAGCTTTCTTT. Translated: CASSEQQLLLAYTEAFF.